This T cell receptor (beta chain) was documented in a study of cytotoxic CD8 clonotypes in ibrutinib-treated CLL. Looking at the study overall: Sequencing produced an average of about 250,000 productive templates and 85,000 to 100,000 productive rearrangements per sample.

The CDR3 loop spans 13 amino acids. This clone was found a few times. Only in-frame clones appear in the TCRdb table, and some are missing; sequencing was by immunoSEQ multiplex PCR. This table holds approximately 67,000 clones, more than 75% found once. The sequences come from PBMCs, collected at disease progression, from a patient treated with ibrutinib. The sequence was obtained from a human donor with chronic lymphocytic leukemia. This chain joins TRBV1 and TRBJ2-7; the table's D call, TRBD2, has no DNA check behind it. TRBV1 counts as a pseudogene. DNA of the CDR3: TGCACCAGCACAAAGACGCGGGGGGACGAGCAGTACTTC. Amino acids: CTSTKTRGDEQYF.